This T cell receptor beta chain came from a study of CD8+CD57+ T cells in acquired aplastic anemia. As to this clonotype: The antigen is not known.

CDR3 and TCR beta VDJ profiling relied on a genomic DNA template. TCRdb redid the calling of the reads with MiXCR, one entry per CDR3 protein. The top ten hold 45% of the sample, which has around 170,000 distinct CDR3 sequences, about 64% seen once. General observations from the study: Researchers report that fewer than 35 CD8+ CDR3 sequences appeared in both patients and controls.

V lost 6 bases and J lost 4, with 13 bases in between. CDR1 is SGHDT, CDR2 YYEEEE, per germline. This CDR3 comprises 13 residues. Sequenced sample: sorted CD4+, CD8+, or CD8+CD57+ T cells (not recorded which) from PBMCs. This TCR derives from a human donor in good health. The chain links TRBV5-6 to TRBJ1-2; the D is unclear. CDR3 nucleotides: TGTGCCAGCAACCCGGACGGACTCTATGGCTACACCTTC. Its translation: CASNPDGLYGYTF.